One sample yielded the 11 T cell receptor beta chains listed below, sequenced in a study of T cells in Graves' hyperthyroidism and ophthalmopathy. RNA transcripts provided the source from which TCR beta CDR3 regions were amplified. HTBI primers were the set used in a first-round RT-PCR of the TCR CDR3. TCRdb re-called the multiplex PCR reads with MiXCR, one entry per CDR3 protein. Among 300,000 to 400,000 distinct CDR3 sequences, around 14% were seen once, and the ten largest hold approximately 11%. The sequenced sample was blood. Receptors were obtained from a woman aged 60-70 years with Graves' hyperthyroidism.

There are many counts of this clonotype. This sequence joins TRBV28 and TRBJ1-5; tentatively, D is TRBD1 (5 bases). The CDR3 has 14 residues. Trimming took 7 bases from V and 3 from J, leaving 13 bases between them. CDR1 is MDHEN, CDR2 SYDVKM, per germline. As DNA, the CDR3 is TGTGCCAGCACCGCGGTAGGGGCCAATCAGCCCCAGCATTTT. This codes for CASTAVGANQPQHF. The variable domain in full, completed from reference TRBV28 and TRBJ1-5, reads DVKVTQSSRYLVKRTGEKVFLECVQDMDHENMFWYRQDPGLGLRLIYFSYDVKMKEKGDIPEGYSVSREKKERFSLILESASTNQTSMYLCASTAVGANQPQHFGDGTRLSIL.

This clonotype has ten or more counts. The chain couples TRBV7-9 to TRBJ1-5; D may be TRBD1 (5 bases). Trimming shortened V by 6 bases and J by 11 bases, and 14 bases separated the two germline ends. The CDR3 has 12 amino acids. Germline V CDR1 and CDR2: SEHNR, FQNEAQ (reference sequence). The CDR3 nucleotides read TGTGCCAGCAGTACCGGGACGGGCACCCAGCATTTT. This codes for CASSTGTGTQHF.

There are many counts of this clonotype. The chain's CDR3 is CASSVRIKETQYF. The CDR3 DNA reads TGTGCCAGCAGTGTTCGAATTAAAGAGACCCAGTACTTC. The rearrangement uses TRBV14 and TRBJ2-5; no clear D gene. Germline V gene sequence: CDR1 SGHDN, CDR2 FVKESK. Deletions cut 6 bases from V and 3 bases from J, with 11 bases between. This CDR3 region has 13 residues.

This clonotype was observed at least ten times. V and J are TRBV30 and TRBJ1-2; D gene unclear. Germline CDR1 and CDR2: GTSNPN and SVGIG (reference sequence). Trimming took off 5 bases at V and 8 bases at J, with 9 bases between the two ends. The CDR3 extends over 10 amino acids. The CDR3 sequence: CAWGVGGYTF. The CDR3 DNA reads as TGTGCCTGGGGAGTGGGGGGCTACACCTTC.

This clonotype was found many times. The rearrangement joins TRBV7-9 to TRBJ2-3; maybe TRBD1 (5 bases). Germline CDR1 is SEHNR and CDR2 is FQNEAQ (reference sequence). The length of the CDR3 is 15 residues. V was cut by 5 bases and J by 2 bases, with 14 bases left in between. The CDR3 sequence is CASSTGVGLTDTQYF. The CDR3 nucleotides read TGTGCCAGCAGCACGGGTGTGGGGCTCACAGATACGCAGTATTTT.

There are many counts of this clonotype. J is TRBJ1-1 and V is TRBV6-1; TRBD1 might be the D (6 bases). This CDR3 spans 14 amino acids. Trimming removed 3 bases at V and 5 bases at J, with 13 bases between. The germline V gene encodes CDR1 MNHNS and CDR2 SASEGT. CDR3 loop: CASSELQGRTEAFF. As DNA, the CDR3 is TGTGCCAGCAGTGAGTTACAGGGCCGGACTGAAGCTTTCTTT.

V is TRBV11-2 and J is TRBJ2-1; no clear D. There are 12 residues in the CDR3. The germline V and J ends were trimmed by 6 bases and 15 bases, with 18 bases remaining between them. Per the germline V gene, CDR1 is SGHAT and CDR2 is FQNNGV. Here the CDR3 reads CASSLPGRGWFF. The CDR3 coding sequence is TGTGCCAGCAGTTTACCGGGTCGAGGCTGGTTCTTC.

This clonotype was seen more than once but under ten times. This chain uses TRBV20-1 with TRBJ1-1; D is possibly TRBD1 (5 bases). Germline CDR1 is DFQATT and CDR2 is SNEGSKA (reference sequence). The CDR3 extends over 15 amino acids. Deletions cut 3 bases from V and 1 base from J, with 15 bases between. CDR3 bases: TGCAGTGCTAGGGTGACAGATACCTCGAACACTGAAGCTTTCTTT. It is translated as CSARVTDTSNTEAFF.

In its sample, this clonotype was seen many times. The J gene is TRBJ1-5, the V gene TRBV9, with TRBD1 as a possible D gene (5 bases). The length of the CDR3 is 15 residues. Germline-derived CDR1 and CDR2 are SGDLS and YYNGEE. V dropped 0 bases and J dropped 3 bases, with 10 bases sitting between them. The CDR3 DNA is TGTGCCAGCAGCGTAGGTCCAGGGATCAATCAGCCCCAGCATTTT. Translated, it gives CASSVGPGINQPQHF.

Many counts were recorded for this clonotype. The genes are TRBV7-9 and TRBJ2-3; 13 bases line up with TRBD2. Germline V lookup: CDR1 SEHNR, CDR2 FQNEAQ (reference sequence). The trim removed 5 bases at V and 2 bases at J, leaving 4 bases unmatched. CDR3 length: 16 residues. The CDR3: CASSQTSGRITDTQYF. The CDR3 DNA sequence: TGTGCCAGCAGCCAGACTAGCGGGAGGATCACAGATACGCAGTATTTT.

This clonotype was seen ten or more times. The CDR3 loop reads CASSLAGRRKGTDTQYF. The CDR3 DNA follows: TGTGCCAGCAGCTTAGCCGGGAGAAGGAAGGGCACAGATACGCAGTATTTT. The chain is built from TRBV7-9 and TRBJ2-3; TRBD2 is a possible D gene (6 bases). CDR3 size: 17 residues. V lost 0 bases to trimming and J lost 1 base, with 14 bases between them. Germline CDR1 reads SEHNR; CDR2 reads FQNEAQ (reference sequence).